The clone carrying this T cell receptor beta chain was observed many times. Its specificity is not known. The entry originates in a study of T-cell reconstitution after alpha-beta-depleted transplantation in children. Study-wide results and caveats: It was newly produced T cells that mostly accounted for T-cell counts and diversity one year after transplant. Reported findings indicate that, about two months after transplant, alpha-beta T cells came from several hundred expanded clones, which were derived from non-depleted graft cells.

With 7 bases clipped from V and 0 bases from J, the junction kept 19 bases outside the gene matches. In germline, CDR1 is SQVTM, CDR2 ANQGSEA. The CDR3 sequence is 19 residues long. Unique molecular identifiers were incorporated when the TCRbeta library was constructed. TCRdb used MiXCR to reprocess the PCR reads, holding one entry per CDR3 protein. The sample lists 200,000 or so distinct CDR3 sequences; roughly 6% were seen once. The chain joins TRBV29-1 to TRBJ2-1; TRBD1 agrees at 9 bases. The receptor was isolated from a girl under two years old with combined immunodeficiency, due to receive a stem cell transplant. The sample was PBMCs, taken before TCRalphabeta/CD19-depleted stem cell transplant. The CDR3 loop reads CSAEGFTGGVFFSYNEQFF. The DNA for the CDR3 is TGCAGCGCCGAGGGTTTTACAGGGGGCGTTTTCTTCTCCTACAATGAGCAGTTCTTC.